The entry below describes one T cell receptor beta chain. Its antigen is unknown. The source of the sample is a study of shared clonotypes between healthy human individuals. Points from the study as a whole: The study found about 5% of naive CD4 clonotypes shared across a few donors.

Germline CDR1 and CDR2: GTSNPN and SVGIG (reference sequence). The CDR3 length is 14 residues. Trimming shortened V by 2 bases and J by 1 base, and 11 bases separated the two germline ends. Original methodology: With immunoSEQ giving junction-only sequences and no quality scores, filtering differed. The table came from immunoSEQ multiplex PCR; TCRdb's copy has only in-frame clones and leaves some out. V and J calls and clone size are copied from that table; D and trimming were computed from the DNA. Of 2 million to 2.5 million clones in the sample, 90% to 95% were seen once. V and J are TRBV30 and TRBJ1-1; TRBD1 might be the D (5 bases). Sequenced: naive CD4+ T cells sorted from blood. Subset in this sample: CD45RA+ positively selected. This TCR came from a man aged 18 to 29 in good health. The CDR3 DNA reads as TGTGCCTGGAGTACAGGAGAATCGAACACTGAAGCTTTCTTT. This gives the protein CAWSTGESNTEAFF. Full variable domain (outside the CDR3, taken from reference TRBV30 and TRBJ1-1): SQTIHQWPATLVQPVGSPLSLECTVEGTSNPNLYWYRQAAGRGLQLLFYSVGIGQISSEVPQNLSASRPQDRQFILSSKKLLLSDSGFYLCAWSTGESNTEAFFGQGTRLTVV.